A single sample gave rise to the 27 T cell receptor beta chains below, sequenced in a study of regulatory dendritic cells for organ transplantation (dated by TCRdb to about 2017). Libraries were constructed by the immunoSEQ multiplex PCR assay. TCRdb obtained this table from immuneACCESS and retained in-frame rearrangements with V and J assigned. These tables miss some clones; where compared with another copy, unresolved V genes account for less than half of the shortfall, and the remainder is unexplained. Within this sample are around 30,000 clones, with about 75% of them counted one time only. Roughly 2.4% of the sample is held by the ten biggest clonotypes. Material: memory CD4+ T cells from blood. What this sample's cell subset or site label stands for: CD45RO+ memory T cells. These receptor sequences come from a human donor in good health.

The CDR3 DNA sequence: TGTGCCAGCAGTGAAGTTTTAGTGACCCCCTACGAGCAGTACTTC. As protein: CASSEVLVTPYEQYF. The gene calls are TRBV6-1 and TRBJ2-7, with D uncertain. Between the trimmed V and J ends, which lost 1 base and 2 bases, there was a span of 12 bases. CDR1 is MNHNS and CDR2 is SASEGT in the germline V gene. The CDR3 runs 15 residues.

DNA for the CDR3: TGTGCCAGCAGCTTAGCGGGGTTCTCTGGGGCCAACGTCCTGACTTTC. Its translation is CASSLAGFSGANVLTF. The chain uses TRBV7-8 and TRBJ2-6; D gene uncertain. V gave up 0 bases and J gave up 0 bases, with 6 bases separating them. Germline V lookup: CDR1 SGHVS, CDR2 FQNEAQ. The CDR3 totals 16 residues.

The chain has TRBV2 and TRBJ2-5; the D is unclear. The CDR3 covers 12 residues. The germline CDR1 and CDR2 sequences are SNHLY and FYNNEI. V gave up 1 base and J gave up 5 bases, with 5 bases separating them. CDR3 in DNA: TGTGCCAGCAGTGAAGTCACCGAGACCCAGTACTTC. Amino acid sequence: CASSEVTETQYF.

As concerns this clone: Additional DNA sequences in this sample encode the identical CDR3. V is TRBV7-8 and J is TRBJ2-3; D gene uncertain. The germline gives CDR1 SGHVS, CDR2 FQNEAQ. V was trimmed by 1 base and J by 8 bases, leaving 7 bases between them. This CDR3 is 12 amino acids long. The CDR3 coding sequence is TGTGCCAGCAGCTTAGATTCCGGTACGCAGTATTTT. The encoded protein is CASSLDSGTQYF.

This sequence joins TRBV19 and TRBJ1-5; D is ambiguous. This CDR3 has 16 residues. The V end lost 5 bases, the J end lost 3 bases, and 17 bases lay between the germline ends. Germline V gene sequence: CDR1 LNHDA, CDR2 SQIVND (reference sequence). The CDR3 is CASSAHQVPANQPQHF. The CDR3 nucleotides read TGTGCCAGTAGTGCCCATCAGGTTCCGGCCAATCAGCCCCAGCATTTT.

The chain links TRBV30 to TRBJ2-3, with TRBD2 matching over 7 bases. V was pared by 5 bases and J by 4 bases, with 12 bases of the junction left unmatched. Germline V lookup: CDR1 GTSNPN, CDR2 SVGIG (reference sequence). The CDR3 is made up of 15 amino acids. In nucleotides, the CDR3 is TGTGCCTGGGGGAGGTACCAGCGGGATCCAGATACGCAGTATTTT. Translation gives CAWGRYQRDPDTQYF.

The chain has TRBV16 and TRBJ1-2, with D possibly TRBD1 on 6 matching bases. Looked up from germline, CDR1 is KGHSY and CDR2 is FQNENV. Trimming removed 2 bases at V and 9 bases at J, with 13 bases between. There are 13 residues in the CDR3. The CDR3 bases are TGTGCCAGCAGCCAAAACAGGGATCGGCGCTACACCTTC. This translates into CASSQNRDRRYTF.

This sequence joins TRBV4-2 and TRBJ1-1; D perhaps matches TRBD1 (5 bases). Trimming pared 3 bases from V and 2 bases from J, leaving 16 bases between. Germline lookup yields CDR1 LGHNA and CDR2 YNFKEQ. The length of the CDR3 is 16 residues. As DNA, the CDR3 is TGTGCCAGCAGCCACGTATCGAGACAGTATAACACTGAAGCTTTCTTT. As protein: CASSHVSRQYNTEAFF.

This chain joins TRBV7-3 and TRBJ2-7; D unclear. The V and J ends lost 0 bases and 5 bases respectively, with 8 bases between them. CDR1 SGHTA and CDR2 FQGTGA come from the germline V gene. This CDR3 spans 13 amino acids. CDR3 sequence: CASSLTPVNEQYF. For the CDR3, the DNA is TGTGCCAGCAGCTTAACTCCGGTTAACGAGCAGTACTTC.

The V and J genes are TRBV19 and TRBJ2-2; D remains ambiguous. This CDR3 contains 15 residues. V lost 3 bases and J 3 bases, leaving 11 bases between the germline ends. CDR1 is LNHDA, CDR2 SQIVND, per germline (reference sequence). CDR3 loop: CASSIGRTDTGELFF. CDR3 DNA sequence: TGTGCCAGTAGTATCGGAAGGACCGACACCGGGGAGCTGTTTTTT. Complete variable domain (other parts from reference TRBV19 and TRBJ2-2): DGGITQSPKYLFRKEGQNVTLSCEQNLNHDAMYWYRQDPGQGLRLIYYSQIVNDFQKGDIAEGYSVSREKKESFPLTVTSAQKNPTAFYLCASSIGRTDTGELFFGEGSRLTVL.

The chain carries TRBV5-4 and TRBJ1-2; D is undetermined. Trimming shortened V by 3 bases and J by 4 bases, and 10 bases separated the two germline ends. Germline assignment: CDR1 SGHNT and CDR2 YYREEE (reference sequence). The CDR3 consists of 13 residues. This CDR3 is CASSSEGTYGYTF. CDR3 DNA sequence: TGTGCCAGCAGCTCGGAGGGCACCTATGGCTACACCTTC.

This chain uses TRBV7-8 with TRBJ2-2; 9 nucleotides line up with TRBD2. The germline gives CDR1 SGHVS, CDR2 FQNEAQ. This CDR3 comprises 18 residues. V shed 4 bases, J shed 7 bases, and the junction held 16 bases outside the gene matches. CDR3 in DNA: TGTGCCAGCAGCTCCCTAGCGGGACTTGGGTCAATCTACGGGGAGCTGTTTTTT. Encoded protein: CASSSLAGLGSIYGELFF.

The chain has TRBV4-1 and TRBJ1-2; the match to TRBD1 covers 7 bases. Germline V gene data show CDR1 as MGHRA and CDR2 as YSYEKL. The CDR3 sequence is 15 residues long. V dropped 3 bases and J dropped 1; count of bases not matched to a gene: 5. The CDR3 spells CASSHDRVSNYGYTF. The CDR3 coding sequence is TGCGCCAGCAGCCATGACAGGGTTAGTAACTATGGCTACACCTTC.

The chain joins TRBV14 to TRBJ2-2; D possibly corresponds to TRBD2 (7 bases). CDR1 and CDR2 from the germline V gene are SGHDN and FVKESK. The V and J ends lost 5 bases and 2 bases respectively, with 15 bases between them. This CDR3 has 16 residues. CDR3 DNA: TGTGCCAGCAGCATAACAGGGAGGGGCAACACCGGGGAGCTGTTTTTT. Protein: CASSITGRGNTGELFF.

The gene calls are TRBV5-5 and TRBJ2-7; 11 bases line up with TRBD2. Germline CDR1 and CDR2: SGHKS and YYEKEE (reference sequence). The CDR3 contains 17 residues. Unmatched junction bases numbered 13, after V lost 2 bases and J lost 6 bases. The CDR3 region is CASSLIPGTSGSLEQYF. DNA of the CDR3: TGTGCCAGCAGCTTAATACCCGGGACTAGCGGTTCCCTCGAGCAGTACTTC.

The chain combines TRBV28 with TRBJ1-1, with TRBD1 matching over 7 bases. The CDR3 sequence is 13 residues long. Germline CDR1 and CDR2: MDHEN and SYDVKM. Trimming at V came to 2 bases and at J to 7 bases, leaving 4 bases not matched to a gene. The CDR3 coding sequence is TGTGCCAGCAGTTTAGGACAGGTCGATGAAGCTTTCTTT. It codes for CASSLGQVDEAFF.

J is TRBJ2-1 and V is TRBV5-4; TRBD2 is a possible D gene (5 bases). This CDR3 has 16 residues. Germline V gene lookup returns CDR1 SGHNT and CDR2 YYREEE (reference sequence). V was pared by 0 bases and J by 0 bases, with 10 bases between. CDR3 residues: CASSLGGTSSYNEQFF. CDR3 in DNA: TGTGCCAGCAGCTTGGGAGGTACTAGCTCCTACAATGAGCAGTTCTTC.

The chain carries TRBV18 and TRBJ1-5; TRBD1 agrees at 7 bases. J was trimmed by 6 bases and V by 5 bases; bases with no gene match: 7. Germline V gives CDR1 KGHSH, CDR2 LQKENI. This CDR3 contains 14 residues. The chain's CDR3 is CASSEGQEGQPQHF. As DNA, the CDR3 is TGTGCCAGCTCAGAAGGACAGGAAGGTCAGCCCCAGCATTTT.

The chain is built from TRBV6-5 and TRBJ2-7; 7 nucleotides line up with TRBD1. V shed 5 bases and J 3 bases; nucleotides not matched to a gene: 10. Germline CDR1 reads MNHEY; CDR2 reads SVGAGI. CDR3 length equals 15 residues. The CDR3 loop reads CASSTGQEGLYEQYF. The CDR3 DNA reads TGTGCCAGCAGTACTGGACAGGAAGGTCTCTACGAGCAGTACTTC.

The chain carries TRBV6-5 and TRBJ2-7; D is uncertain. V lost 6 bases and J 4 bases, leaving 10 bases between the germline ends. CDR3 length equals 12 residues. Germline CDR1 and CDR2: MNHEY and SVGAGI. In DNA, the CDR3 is TGTGCCAGCAGAATTTCCATATACGAGCAGTACTTC. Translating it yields CASRISIYEQYF.

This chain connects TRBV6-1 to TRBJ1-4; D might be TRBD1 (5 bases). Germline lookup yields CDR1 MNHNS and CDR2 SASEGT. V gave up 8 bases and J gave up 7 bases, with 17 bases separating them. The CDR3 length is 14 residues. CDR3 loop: CASARDGEVEKLFF. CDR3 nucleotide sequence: TGTGCCAGCGCCCGGGACGGAGAGGTTGAAAAACTGTTTTTT.

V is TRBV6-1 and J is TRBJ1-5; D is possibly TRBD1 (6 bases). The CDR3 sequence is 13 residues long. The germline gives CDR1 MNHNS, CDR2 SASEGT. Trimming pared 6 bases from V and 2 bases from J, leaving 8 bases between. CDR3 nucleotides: TGTGCCAGCAGGCGACAGGGCAATCAGCCCCAGCATTTT. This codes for CASRRQGNQPQHF.

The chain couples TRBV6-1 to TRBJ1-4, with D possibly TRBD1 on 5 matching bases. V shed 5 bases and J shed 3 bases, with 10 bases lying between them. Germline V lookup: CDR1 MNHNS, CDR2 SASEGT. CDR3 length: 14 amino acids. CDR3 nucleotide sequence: TGTGCCAGCAGTCGCCGGGACGCTAATGAAAAACTGTTTTTT. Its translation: CASSRRDANEKLFF.

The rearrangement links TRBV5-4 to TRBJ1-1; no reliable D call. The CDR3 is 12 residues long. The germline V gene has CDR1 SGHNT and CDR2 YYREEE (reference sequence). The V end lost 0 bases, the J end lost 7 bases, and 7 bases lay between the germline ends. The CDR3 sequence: CASSLGAGEAFF. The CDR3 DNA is TGTGCCAGCAGCTTGGGGGCAGGTGAAGCTTTCTTT.

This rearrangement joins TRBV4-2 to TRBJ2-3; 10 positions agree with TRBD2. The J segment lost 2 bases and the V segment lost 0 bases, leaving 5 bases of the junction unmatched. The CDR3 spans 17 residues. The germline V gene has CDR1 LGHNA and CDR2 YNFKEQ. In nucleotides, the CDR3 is TGTGCCAGCAGCCAAGATGCCGGGACTAGCGCCACAGATACGCAGTATTTT. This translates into CASSQDAGTSATDTQYF.

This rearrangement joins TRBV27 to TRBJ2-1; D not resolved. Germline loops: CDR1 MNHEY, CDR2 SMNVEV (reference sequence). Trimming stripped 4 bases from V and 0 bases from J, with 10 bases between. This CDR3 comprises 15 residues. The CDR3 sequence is CASSSAPSSYNEQFF. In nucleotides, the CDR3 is TGTGCCAGCAGTTCGGCCCCCAGCTCCTACAATGAGCAGTTCTTC.

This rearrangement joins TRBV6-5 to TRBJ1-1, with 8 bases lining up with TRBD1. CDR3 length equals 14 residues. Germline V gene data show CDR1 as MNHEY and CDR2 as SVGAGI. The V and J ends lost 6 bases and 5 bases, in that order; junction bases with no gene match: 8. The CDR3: CASRFRDRLTEAFF. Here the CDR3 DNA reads TGTGCCAGCAGGTTCCGGGACAGGTTAACTGAAGCTTTCTTT.